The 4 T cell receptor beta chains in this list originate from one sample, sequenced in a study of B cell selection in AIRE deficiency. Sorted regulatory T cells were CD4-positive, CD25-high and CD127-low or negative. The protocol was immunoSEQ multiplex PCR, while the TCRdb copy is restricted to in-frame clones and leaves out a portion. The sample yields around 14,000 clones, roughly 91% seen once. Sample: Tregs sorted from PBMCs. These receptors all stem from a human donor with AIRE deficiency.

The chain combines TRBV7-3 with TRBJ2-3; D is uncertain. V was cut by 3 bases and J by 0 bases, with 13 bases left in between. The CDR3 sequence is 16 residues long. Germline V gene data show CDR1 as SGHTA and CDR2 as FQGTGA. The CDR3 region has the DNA TGTGCCAGCAGCTTCTTAGGACCCACTAGCACAGATACGCAGTATTTT. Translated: CASSFLGPTSTDTQYF.

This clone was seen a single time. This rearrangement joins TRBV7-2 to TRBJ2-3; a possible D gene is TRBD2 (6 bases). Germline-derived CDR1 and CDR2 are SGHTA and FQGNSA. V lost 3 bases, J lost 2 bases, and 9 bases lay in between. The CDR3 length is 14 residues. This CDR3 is CASSFGGATDTQYF. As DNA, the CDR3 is TGTGCCAGCAGCTTTGGCGGGGCCACAGATACGCAGTATTTT.

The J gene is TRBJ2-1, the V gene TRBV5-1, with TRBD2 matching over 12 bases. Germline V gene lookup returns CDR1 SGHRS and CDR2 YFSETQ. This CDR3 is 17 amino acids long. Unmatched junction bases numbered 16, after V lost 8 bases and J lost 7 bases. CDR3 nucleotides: TGCGCCAGTCTAGGTGGCCCGACTAGCGGGGGACGGAATGAGCAGTTCTTC. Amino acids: CASLGGPTSGGRNEQFF. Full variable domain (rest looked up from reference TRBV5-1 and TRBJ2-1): KAGVTQTPRYLIKTRGQQVTLSCSPISGHRSVSWYQQTPGQGLQFLFEYFSETQRNKGNFPGRFSGRQFSNSRSEMNVSTLELGDSALYLCASLGGPTSGGRNEQFFGPGTRLTVL.

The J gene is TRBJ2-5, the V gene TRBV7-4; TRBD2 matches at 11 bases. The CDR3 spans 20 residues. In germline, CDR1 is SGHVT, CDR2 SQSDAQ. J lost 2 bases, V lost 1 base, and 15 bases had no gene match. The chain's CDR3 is CASSLERGLAGGAGQETQYF. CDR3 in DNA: TGTGCCAGCAGCTTAGAAAGGGGTCTAGCGGGAGGCGCGGGACAAGAGACCCAGTACTTC.